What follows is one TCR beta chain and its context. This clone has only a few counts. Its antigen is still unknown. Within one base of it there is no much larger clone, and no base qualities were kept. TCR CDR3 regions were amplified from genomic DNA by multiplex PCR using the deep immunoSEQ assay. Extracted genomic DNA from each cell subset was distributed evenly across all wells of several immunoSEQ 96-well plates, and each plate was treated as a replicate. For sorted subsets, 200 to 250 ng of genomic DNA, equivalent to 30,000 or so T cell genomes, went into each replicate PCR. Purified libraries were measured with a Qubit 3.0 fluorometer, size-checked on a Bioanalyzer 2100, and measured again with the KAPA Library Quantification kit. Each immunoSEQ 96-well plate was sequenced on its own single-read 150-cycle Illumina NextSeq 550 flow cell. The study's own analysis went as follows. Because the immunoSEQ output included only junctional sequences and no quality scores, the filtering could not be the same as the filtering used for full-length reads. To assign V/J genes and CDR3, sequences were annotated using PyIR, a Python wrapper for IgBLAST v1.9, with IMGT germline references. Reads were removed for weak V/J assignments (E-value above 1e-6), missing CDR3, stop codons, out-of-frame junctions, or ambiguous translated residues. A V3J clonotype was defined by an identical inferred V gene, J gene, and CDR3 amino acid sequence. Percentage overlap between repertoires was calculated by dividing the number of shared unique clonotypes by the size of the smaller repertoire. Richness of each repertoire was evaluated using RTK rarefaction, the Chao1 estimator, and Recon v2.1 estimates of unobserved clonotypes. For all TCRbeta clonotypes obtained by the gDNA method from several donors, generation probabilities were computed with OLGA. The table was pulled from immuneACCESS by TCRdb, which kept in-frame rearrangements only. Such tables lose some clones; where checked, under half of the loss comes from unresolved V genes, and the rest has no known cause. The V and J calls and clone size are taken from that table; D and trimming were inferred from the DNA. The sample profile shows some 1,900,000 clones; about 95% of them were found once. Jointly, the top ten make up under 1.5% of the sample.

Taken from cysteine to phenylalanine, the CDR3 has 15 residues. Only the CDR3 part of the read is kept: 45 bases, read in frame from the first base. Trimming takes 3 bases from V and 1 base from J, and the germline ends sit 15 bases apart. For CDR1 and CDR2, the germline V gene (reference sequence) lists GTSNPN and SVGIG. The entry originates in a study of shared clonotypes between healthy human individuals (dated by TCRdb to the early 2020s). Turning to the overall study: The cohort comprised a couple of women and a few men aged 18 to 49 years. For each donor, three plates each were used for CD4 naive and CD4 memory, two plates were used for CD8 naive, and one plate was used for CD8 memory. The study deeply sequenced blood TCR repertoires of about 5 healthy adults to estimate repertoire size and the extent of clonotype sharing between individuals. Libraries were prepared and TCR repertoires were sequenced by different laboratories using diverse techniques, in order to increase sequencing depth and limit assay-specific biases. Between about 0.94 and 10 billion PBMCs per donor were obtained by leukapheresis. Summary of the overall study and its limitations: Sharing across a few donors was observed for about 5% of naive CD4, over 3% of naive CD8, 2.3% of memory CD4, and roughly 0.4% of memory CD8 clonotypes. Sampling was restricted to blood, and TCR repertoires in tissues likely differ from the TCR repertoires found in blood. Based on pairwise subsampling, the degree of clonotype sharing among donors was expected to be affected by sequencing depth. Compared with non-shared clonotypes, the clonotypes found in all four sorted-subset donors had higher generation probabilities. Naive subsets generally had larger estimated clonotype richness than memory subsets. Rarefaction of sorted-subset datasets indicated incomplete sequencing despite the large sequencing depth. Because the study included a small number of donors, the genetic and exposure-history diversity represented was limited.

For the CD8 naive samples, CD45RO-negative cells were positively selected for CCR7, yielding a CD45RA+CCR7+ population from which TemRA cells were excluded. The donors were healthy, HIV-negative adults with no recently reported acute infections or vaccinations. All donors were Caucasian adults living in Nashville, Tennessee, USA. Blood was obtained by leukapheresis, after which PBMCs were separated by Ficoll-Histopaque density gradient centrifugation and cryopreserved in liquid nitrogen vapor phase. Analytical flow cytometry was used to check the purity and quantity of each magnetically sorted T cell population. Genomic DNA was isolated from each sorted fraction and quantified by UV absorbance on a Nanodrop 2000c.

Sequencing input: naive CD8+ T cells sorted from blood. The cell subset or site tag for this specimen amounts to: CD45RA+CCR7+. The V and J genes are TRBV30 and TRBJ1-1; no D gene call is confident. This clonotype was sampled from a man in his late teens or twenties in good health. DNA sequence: TGTGCCTGGAGCATCTCAGTTCCCTCGAACACTGAAGCTTTCTTT. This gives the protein CAWSISVPSNTEAFF.